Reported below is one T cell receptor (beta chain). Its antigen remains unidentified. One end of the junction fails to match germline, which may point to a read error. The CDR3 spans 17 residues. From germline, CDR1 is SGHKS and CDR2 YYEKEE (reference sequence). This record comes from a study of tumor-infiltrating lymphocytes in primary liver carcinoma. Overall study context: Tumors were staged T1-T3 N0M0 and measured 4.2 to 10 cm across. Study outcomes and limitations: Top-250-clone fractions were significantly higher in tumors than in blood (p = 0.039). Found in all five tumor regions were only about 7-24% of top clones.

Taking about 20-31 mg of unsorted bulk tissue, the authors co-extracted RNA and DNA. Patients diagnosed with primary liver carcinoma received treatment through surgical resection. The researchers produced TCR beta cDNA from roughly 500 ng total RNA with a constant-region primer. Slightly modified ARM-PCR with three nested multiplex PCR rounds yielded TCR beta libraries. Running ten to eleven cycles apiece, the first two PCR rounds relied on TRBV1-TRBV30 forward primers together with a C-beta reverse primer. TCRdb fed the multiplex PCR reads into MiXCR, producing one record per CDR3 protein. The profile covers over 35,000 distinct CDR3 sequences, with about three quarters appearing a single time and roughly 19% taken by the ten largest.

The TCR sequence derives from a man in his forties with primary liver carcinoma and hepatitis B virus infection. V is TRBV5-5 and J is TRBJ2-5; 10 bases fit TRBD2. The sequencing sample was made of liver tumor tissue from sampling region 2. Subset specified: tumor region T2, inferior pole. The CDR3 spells CASSVSGRPPHSETQYF. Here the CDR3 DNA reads TGTGCCAGCAGCGTTAGCGGGAGGCCACCCCATTCCGAGACCCAGTATTTC.